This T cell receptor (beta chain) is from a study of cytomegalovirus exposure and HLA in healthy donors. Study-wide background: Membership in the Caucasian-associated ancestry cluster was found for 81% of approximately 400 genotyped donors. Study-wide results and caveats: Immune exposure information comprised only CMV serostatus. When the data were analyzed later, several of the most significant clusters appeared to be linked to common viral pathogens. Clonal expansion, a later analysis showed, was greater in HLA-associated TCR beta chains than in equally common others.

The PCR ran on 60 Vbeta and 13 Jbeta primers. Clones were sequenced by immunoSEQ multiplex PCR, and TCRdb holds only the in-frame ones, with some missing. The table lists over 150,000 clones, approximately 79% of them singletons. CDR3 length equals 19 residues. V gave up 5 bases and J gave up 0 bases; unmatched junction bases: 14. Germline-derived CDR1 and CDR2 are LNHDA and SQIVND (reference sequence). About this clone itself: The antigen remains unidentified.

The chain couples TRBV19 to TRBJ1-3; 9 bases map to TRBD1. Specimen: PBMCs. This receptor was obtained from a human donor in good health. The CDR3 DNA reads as TGTGCCAGTAGTGGGGGGACAGGGATCTTCCTCGGCTCTGGAAACACCATATATTTT. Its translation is CASSGGTGIFLGSGNTIYF.